This T cell receptor beta chain stems from a study of shared clonotypes between healthy human individuals. Study observations and caveats: Represented diversity, genetic and exposure-history alike, was limited by few donors.

Germline V CDR1 and CDR2: GTSNPN, SVGIG (reference sequence). Deletions cut 4 bases from V and 3 bases from J, with 12 bases between. The CDR3 loop spans 13 amino acids. This clone was detected once. The antigen remains undetermined. The repertoire was sequenced with immunoSEQ multiplex PCR; TCRdb's copy has only in-frame clones and lacks some. The data hold 450,000 to 500,000 clones, with approximately 84% observed a single time. The clonotype was recovered from a woman in her 40s in good health. Some clones in this sample may be carry-over from other donors' samples. The chain combines TRBV30 with TRBJ1-1; maybe TRBD1 (6 bases). The sequenced material came from PBMCs. CDR3 coding DNA: TGTGCCTGGATAATAGGGGGGGACACTGAAGCTTTCTTT. It is translated as CAWIIGGDTEAFF.